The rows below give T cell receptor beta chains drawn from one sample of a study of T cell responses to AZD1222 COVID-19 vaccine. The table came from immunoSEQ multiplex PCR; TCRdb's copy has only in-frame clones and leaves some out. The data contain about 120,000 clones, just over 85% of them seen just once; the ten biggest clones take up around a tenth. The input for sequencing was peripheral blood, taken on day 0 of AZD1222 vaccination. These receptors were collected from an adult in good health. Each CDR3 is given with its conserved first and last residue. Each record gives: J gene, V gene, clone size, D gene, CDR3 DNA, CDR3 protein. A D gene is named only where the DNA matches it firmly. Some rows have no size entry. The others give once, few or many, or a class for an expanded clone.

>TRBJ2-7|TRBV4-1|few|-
TGCGCCAGCAGCCAAGACAGGGGCTACGAGCAGTACTTC
CASSQDRGYEQYF
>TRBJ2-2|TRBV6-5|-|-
TGTGCCAGCAGGTCCGGGACCTACACCGGGGAGCTGTTTTTT
CASRSGTYTGELFF
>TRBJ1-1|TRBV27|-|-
TGTGCCAGCAGACTAACTTGGGGCGGCGGACTTAACACTGAAGCTTTCTTT
CASRLTWGGGLNTEAFF
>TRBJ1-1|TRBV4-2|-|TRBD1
TGTGCCAGCAGCCAAGATGCCGGGACAGCGACCGAAGCTTTCTTT
CASSQDAGTATEAFF
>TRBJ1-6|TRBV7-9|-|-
TGTGCCAGCAGCCGATCTGGGACCGCCTTTGCCGGTTCACCCCTCCACTTT
CASSRSGTAFAGSPLHF
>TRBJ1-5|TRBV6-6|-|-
TGTGCCAGCAGTGTCGGCGGGAGCAATCAGCCCCAGCATTTT
CASSVGGSNQPQHF
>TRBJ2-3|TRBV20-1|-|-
TGCAGTGCTAGTCTCCCCCCCACAGATACGCAGTATTTT
CSASLPPTDTQYF
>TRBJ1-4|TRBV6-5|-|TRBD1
TGTGCCAGCAGTCTACAGGGGGCCACTAATGAAAAACTGTTTTTT
CASSLQGATNEKLFF
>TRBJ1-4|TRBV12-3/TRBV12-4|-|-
TGTGCCAGCAGCCCTCGGGGGAATGAAAAACTGTTTTTT
CASSPRGNEKLFF
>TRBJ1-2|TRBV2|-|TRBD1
TGTGCCAGCAGTGCAACAGGGGTAGGGGGCTACACCTTC
CASSATGVGGYTF
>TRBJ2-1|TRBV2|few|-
TGTGCCAGCAGCCCTAGCCCCAATGAGCAGTTCTTC
CASSPSPNEQFF
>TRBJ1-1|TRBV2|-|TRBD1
TGTGCCAGCAGGACAGGGGTTTCTGGGGACACTGAAGCTTTCTTT
CASRTGVSGDTEAFF
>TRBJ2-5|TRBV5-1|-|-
TGCGCCAGCAGCTTGGCGCGGGAGACCCAGTACTTC
CASSLARETQYF
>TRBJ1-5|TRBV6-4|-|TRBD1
TGTGCCAGCAGTCCCAACCCCGGACAGGATAGCAATCAGCCCCAGCATTTT
CASSPNPGQDSNQPQHF
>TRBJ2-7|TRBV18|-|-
TGTGCCAGCTCACCACTGGACACTACCTACGAGCAGTACTTC
CASSPLDTTYEQYF
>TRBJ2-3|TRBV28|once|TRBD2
TGTGCCAGCACCAACGGGGGGACAGATACGCAGTATTTT
CASTNGGTDTQYF
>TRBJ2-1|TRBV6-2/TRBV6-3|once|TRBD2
TGTGCCAGCAGTTACTCATTGGCGGGGGGGCTCGGGCAGTTCTTC
CASSYSLAGGLGQFF
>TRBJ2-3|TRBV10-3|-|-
TGTGCCATCAGCCCAGCGAGGGGCACAGATACGCAGTATTTT
CAISPARGTDTQYF
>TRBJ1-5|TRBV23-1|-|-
TGCGCCAGCAGTTCCCCCCCTAGTCTACACACCTATAGCAATCAGCCCCAGCATTTT
CASSSPPSLHTYSNQPQHF
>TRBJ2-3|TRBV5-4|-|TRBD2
TGTGCCAGCAGCTTCACCGGGACTACTCTTTGGGGCACAGATACGCAGTATTTT
CASSFTGTTLWGTDTQYF
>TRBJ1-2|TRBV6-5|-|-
TGTGCCAGCAGCAATCAGGGCTATGGCTACACCTTC
CASSNQGYGYTF
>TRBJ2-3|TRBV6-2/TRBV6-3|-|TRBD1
TGTGCCAGCAGTTACCCGGGACAGGGATCAGATACGCAGTATTTT
CASSYPGQGSDTQYF